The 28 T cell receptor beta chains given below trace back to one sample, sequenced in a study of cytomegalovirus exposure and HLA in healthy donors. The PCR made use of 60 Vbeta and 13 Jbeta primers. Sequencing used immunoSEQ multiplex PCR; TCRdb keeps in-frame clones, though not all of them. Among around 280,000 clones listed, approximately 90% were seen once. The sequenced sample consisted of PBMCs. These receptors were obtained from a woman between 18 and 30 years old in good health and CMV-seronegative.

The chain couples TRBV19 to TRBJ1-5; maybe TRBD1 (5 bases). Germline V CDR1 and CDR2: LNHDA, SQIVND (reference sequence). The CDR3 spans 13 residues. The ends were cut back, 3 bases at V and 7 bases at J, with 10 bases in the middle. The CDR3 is CASSIGGGQPQHF. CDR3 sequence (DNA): TGTGCCAGTAGTATCGGGGGGGGACAGCCCCAGCATTTT.

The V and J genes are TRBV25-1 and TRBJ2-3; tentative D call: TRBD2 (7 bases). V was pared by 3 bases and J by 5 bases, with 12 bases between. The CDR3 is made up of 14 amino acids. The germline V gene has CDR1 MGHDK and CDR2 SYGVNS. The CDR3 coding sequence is TGTGCCAGCAGTGAGGGAGGGGGTGGAGATACGCAGTATTTT. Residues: CASSEGGGGDTQYF.

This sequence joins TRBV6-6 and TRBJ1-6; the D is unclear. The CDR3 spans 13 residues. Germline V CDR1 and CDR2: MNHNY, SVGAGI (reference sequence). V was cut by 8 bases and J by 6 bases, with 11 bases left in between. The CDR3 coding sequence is TGTGCCAGCTACGAGGGTCTTAATTCACCCCTCCACTTT. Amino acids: CASYEGLNSPLHF.

The CDR3 DNA reads TGTGCCAGCAGTTTATCGGGGGCATTGGGAGAGCAGTACTTC. It encodes CASSLSGALGEQYF. The chain has TRBV27 and TRBJ2-7; D is perhaps TRBD1 (6 bases). This CDR3 contains 14 residues. The germline gives CDR1 MNHEY, CDR2 SMNVEV (reference sequence). The V and J ends lost 0 bases and 7 bases respectively, with 13 bases between them.

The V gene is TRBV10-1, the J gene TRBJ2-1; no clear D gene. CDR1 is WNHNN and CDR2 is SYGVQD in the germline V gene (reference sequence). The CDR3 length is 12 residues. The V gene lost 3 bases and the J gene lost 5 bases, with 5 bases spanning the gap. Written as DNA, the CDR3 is TGCGCCAGCAGTGAACGGGACAATGAGCAGTTCTTC. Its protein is CASSERDNEQFF.

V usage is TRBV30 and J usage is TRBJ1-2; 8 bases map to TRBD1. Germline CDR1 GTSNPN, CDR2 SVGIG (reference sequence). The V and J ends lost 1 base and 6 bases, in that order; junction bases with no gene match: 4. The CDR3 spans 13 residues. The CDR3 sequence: CAWSATGVNGYTF. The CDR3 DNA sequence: TGTGCCTGGAGTGCGACAGGGGTCAATGGCTACACCTTC.

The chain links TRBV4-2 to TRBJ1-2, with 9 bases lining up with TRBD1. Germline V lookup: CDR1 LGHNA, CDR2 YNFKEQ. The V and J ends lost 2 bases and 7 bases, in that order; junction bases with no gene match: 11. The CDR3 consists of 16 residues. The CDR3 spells CASSQTGGQGLLGYTF. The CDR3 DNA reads TGTGCCAGCAGCCAAACAGGGGGACAGGGCCTTCTTGGCTACACCTTC.

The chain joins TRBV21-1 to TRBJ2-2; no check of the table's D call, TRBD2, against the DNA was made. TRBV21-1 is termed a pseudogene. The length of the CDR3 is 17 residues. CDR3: CASSPRDGRSNTGELFF. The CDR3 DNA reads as TGTGCCAGCAGCCCGCGGGACGGGAGATCGAACACCGGGGAGCTGTTTTTT.

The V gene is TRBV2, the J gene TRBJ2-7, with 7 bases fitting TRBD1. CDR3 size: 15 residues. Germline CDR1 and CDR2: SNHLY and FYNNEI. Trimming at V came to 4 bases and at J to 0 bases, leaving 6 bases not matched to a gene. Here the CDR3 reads CASSGTGLPSYEQYF. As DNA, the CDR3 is TGTGCCAGCAGTGGGACAGGTCTACCCTCCTACGAGCAGTACTTC. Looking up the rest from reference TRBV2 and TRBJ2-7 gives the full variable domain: EPEVTQTPSHQVTQMGQEVILRCVPISNHLYFYWYRQILGQKVEFLVSFYNNEISEKSEIFDDQFSVERPDGSNFTLKIRSTKLEDSAMYFCASSGTGLPSYEQYFGPGTRLTVT.

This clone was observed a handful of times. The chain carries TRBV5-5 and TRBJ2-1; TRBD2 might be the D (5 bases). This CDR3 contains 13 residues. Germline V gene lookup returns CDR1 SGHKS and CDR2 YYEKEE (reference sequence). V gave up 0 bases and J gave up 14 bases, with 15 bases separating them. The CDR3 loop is CASSLEEVYREFF. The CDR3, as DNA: TGTGCCAGCAGCTTGGAGGAGGTCTACAGAGAGTTCTTC.

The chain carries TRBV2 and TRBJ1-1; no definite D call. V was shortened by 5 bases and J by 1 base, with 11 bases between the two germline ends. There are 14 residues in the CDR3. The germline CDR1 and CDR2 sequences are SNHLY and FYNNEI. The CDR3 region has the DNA TGTGCCAGCAGTAATCAGGCGGGGAACACTGAAGCTTTCTTT. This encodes CASSNQAGNTEAFF.

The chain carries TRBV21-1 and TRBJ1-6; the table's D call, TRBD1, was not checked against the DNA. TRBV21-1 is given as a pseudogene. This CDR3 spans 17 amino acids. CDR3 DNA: TGTGCCAGCAGCCCTGATCCGGACAGGGACAATAATTCACCCCTCCACTTT. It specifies CASSPDPDRDNNSPLHF.

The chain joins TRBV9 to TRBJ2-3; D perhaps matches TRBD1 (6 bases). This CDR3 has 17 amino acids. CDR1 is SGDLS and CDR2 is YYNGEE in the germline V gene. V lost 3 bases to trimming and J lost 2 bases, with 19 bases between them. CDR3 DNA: TGTGCCAGCAGCGCACCCAGGGCAGGGGCCGACACAGATACGCAGTATTTT. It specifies CASSAPRAGADTDTQYF.

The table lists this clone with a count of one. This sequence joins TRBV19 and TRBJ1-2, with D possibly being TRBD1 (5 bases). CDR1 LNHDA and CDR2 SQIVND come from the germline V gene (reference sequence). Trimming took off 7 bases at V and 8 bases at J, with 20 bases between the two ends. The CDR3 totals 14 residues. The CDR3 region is CASMPLGGESGYTF. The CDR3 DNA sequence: TGTGCCAGTATGCCCCTTGGGGGGGAGAGCGGCTACACCTTC.

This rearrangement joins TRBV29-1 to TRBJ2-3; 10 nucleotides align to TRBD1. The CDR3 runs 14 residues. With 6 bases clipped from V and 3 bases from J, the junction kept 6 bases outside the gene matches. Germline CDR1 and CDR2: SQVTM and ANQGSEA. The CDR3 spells CSVRDRGPTDTQYF. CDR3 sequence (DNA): TGCAGCGTCAGGGACAGGGGTCCGACAGATACGCAGTATTTT.

The CDR3 here is CASRPLAGEYNEQFF. The CDR3 DNA is TGTGCCAGCAGGCCTCTAGCGGGGGAGTACAATGAGCAGTTCTTC. The chain is built from TRBV7-9 and TRBJ2-1; 10 nucleotides agree with TRBD2. The CDR3 has 15 residues. The germline gives CDR1 SEHNR, CDR2 FQNEAQ (reference sequence). The ends lost 6 bases at V and 4 bases at J; junction bases unmatched: 6.

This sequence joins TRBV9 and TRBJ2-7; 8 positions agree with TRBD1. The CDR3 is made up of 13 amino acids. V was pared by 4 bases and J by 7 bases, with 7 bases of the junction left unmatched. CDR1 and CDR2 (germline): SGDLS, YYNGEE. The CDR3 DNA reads TGTGCCAGCAGCCCAGGGGGCATCACAGAGCAGTACTTC. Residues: CASSPGGITEQYF.

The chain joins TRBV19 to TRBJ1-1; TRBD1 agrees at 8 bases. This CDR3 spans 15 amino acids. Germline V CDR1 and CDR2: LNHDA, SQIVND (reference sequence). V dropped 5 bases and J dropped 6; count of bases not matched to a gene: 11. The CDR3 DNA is TGTGCCAGTAGTGTTCGACAGGGGAGGACTGCTGAAGCTTTCTTT. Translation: CASSVRQGRTAEAFF.

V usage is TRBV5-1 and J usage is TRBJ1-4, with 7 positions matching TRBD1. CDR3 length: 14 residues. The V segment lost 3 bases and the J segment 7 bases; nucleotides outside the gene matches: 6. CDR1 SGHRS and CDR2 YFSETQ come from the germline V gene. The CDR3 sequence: CASSSRQGGEKLFF. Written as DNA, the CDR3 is TGCGCCAGCAGCTCCCGACAGGGCGGTGAAAAACTGTTTTTT.

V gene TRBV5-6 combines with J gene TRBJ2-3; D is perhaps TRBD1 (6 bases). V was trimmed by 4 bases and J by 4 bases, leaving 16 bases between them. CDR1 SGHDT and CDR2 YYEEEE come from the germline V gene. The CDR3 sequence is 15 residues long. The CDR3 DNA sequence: TGTGCCAGCAGCACACAGGGCGATCGCGCAGATACGCAGTATTTT. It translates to CASSTQGDRADTQYF.

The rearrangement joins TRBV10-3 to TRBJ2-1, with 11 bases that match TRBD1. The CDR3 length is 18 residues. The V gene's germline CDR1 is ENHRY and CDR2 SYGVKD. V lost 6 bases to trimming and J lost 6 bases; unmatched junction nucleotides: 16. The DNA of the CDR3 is TGTGCCATCAGCCTCCCCGCCGGGACAGGGGGAGGGGGCAATGAGCAGTTCTTC. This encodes CAISLPAGTGGGGNEQFF.

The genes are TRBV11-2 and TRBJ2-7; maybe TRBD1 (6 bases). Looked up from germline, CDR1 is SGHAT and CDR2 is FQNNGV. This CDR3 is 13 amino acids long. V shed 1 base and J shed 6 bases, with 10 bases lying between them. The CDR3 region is CASSLVQGSEQYF. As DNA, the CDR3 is TGTGCCAGCAGCTTAGTACAGGGAAGCGAGCAGTACTTC.

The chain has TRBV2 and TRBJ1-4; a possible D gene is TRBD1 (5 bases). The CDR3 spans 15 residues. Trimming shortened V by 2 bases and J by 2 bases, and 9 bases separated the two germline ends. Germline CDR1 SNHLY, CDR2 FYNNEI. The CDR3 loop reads CASSEQGATNEKLFF. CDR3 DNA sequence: TGTGCCAGCAGTGAACAAGGGGCTACTAATGAAAAACTGTTTTTT.

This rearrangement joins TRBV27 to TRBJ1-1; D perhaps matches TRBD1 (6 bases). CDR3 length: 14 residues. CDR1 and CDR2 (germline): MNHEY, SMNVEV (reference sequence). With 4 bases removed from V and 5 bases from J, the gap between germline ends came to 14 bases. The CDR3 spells CASSWGGAGTEAFF. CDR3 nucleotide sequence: TGTGCCAGCAGTTGGGGGGGCGCGGGGACTGAAGCTTTCTTT.

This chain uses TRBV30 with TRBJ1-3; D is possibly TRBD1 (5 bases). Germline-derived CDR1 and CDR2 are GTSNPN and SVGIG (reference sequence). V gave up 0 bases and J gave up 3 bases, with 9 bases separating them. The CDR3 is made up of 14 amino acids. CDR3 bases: TGTGCCTGGAGTGTTGGGGCCCGTGGAAACACCATATATTTT. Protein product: CAWSVGARGNTIYF.

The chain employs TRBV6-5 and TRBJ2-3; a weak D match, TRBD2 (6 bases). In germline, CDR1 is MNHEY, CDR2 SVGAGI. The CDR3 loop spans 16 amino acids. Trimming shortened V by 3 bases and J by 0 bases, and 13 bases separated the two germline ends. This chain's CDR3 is CASSYRGGASTDTQYF. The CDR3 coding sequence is TGTGCCAGCAGTTATCGGGGCGGGGCTAGCACAGATACGCAGTATTTT.

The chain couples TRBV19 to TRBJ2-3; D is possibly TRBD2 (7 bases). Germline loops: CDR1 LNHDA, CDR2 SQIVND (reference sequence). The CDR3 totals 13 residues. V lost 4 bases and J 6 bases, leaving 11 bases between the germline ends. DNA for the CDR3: TGTGCCAGTAGTAACGGGGGGCGGGATACGCAGTATTTT. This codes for CASSNGGRDTQYF.

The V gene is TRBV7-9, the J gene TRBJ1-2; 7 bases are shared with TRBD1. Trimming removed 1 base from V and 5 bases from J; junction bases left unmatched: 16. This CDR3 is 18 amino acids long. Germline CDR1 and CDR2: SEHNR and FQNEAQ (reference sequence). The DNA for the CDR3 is TGTGCCAGCAGCTTAGTCCGACAGGGAGGTCTCAGGGGATATGGCTACACCTTC. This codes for CASSLVRQGGLRGYGYTF.